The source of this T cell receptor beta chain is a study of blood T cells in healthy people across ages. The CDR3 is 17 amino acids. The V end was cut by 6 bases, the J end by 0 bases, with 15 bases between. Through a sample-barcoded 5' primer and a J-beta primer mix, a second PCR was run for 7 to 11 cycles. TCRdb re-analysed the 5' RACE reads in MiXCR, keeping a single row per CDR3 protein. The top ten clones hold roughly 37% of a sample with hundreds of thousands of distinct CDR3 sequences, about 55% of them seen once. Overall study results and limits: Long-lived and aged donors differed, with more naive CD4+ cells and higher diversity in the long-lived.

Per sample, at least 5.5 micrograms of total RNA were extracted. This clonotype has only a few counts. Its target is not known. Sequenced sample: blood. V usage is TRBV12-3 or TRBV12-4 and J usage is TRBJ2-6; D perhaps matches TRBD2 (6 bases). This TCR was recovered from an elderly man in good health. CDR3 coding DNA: TGTGCCAGCAGCCCAGCGAGGGGAGGCTCTGGGGCCAACGTCCTGACTTTC. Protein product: CASSPARGGSGANVLTF.